A selection of T cell receptor beta chains follows, all from one sample in a study of blood T cell repertoires in COVID-19. Clones were sequenced by immunoSEQ multiplex PCR, and TCRdb holds only the in-frame ones, with some missing. This sample has about 350,000 clones, with roughly 90% found just once. Specimen: PBMCs or T cells enriched from blood (not recorded which). The source of these receptors is a woman aged 25 to 39 who had been exposed to COVID-19. CDR3s include the opening cysteine and the closing phenylalanine or tryptophan. A D gene is named only where the DNA matches it firmly. For some rows the clone size is stated as once, few or many, or as a class when expanded; others skip it.

clone size: .
D gene: .
J gene: TRBJ1-2
V gene: TRBV18
CDR3 protein: CASSPPTTNYGYTF
CDR3 DNA: TGTGCCAGCTCACCACCGACAACTAACTATGGCTACACCTTC

clone size: once
D gene: .
J gene: TRBJ1-5
V gene: TRBV6-5
CDR3 protein: CTSSLGAGNQPQHF
CDR3 DNA: TGTACCAGCAGCCTGGGGGCTGGCAATCAGCCCCAGCATTTT

clone size: .
D gene: .
J gene: TRBJ1-1
V gene: TRBV19
CDR3 protein: CASSIVGQNTEAFF
CDR3 DNA: TGTGCCAGTAGTATAGTGGGGCAGAACACTGAAGCTTTCTTT

clone size: .
D gene: TRBD2
J gene: TRBJ2-7
V gene: TRBV7-3
CDR3 protein: CASSLASGGTYEQYF
CDR3 DNA: TGTGCCAGCAGCTTAGCTAGCGGGGGGACATACGAGCAGTACTTC

clone size: few
D gene: .
J gene: TRBJ2-2
V gene: TRBV7-2
CDR3 protein: CASSLWGVTGELFF
CDR3 DNA: TGTGCCAGCAGCTTATGGGGGGTCACCGGGGAGCTGTTTTTT

clone size: once
D gene: .
J gene: TRBJ1-1
V gene: TRBV7-2
CDR3 protein: CASSLEGVRAGTEAFF
CDR3 DNA: TGTGCCAGCAGCTTAGAAGGGGTCAGAGCGGGCACTGAAGCTTTCTTT

clone size: .
D gene: .
J gene: TRBJ1-1
V gene: TRBV9
CDR3 protein: CASSRYSIDTEAFF
CDR3 DNA: TGTGCCAGCAGCCGATATAGTATAGACACTGAAGCTTTCTTT

clone size: .
D gene: .
J gene: TRBJ2-2
V gene: TRBV14
CDR3 protein: CASSQTGQVNTGELFF
CDR3 DNA: TGTGCCAGCAGCCAAACTGGGCAGGTTAACACCGGGGAGCTGTTTTTT

clone size: .
D gene: .
J gene: TRBJ1-3
V gene: TRBV27
CDR3 protein: CASRETGYSGNTIYF
CDR3 DNA: TGTGCCAGCAGGGAGACAGGCTACTCTGGAAACACCATATATTTT

clone size: .
D gene: TRBD2
J gene: TRBJ2-1
V gene: TRBV28
CDR3 protein: CASSFDPGLDDNEQFF
CDR3 DNA: TGTGCCAGCAGTTTCGACCCGGGACTAGATGACAATGAGCAGTTCTTC

clone size: .
D gene: TRBD2
J gene: TRBJ2-5
V gene: TRBV18
CDR3 protein: CASSPDTSEGTQYF
CDR3 DNA: TGTGCCAGCTCACCGGATACTAGCGAGGGGACCCAGTACTTC

clone size: .
D gene: TRBD1
J gene: TRBJ1-2
V gene: TRBV27
CDR3 protein: CASSQGQGANYGYTF
CDR3 DNA: TGTGCCAGCAGTCAGGGACAGGGGGCCAACTATGGCTACACCTTC

clone size: once
D gene: .
J gene: TRBJ2-2
V gene: TRBV28
CDR3 protein: CASSSGPTGELFF
CDR3 DNA: TGTGCCAGCAGTTCTGGGCCCACCGGGGAGCTGTTTTTT

clone size: .
D gene: .
J gene: TRBJ1-1
V gene: TRBV5-4
CDR3 protein: CASTTTGNEAFF
CDR3 DNA: TGTGCCAGCACAACGACAGGCAATGAAGCTTTCTTT

clone size: .
D gene: .
J gene: TRBJ1-1
V gene: TRBV28
CDR3 protein: CASIRPGRAFF
CDR3 DNA: TGTGCCAGCATCCGACCGGGTAGAGCTTTCTTT

clone size: .
D gene: TRBD1
J gene: TRBJ1-2
V gene: TRBV10-3
CDR3 protein: CAISESTGQGTDYGYTF
CDR3 DNA: TGTGCCATCAGTGAGTCGACGGGACAGGGAACGGATTATGGCTACACCTTC

clone size: .
D gene: .
J gene: TRBJ1-4
V gene: TRBV28
CDR3 protein: CASSLMGEKLFF
CDR3 DNA: TGTGCCAGCAGCCTGATGGGCGAAAAACTGTTTTTT

clone size: few
D gene: TRBD2
J gene: TRBJ2-3
V gene: TRBV9
CDR3 protein: CASTTSGRADTQYF
CDR3 DNA: TGTGCCAGCACCACTAGCGGGAGGGCAGATACGCAGTATTTT

clone size: .
D gene: TRBD2
J gene: TRBJ2-1
V gene: TRBV27
CDR3 protein: CASSTLGRASNEQFF
CDR3 DNA: TGTGCCAGCAGTACCTTAGGGAGGGCCTCTAATGAGCAGTTCTTC

clone size: .
D gene: TRBD2
J gene: TRBJ2-5
V gene: TRBV7-9
CDR3 protein: CASSLMGLAELGETQYF
CDR3 DNA: TGTGCCAGCAGCTTAATGGGACTAGCGGAACTGGGGGAGACCCAGTACTTC

clone size: once
D gene: TRBD2
J gene: TRBJ2-3
V gene: TRBV4-2
CDR3 protein: CASSLGLAKNTDTQYF
CDR3 DNA: TGTGCCAGCAGCCTCGGACTAGCCAAGAACACAGATACGCAGTATTTT

clone size: .
D gene: TRBD2
J gene: TRBJ2-5
V gene: TRBV28
CDR3 protein: CASSSGTSGRAGETQYF
CDR3 DNA: TGTGCCAGCAGCTCCGGGACTAGCGGGAGGGCGGGAGAGACCCAGTACTTC

clone size: .
D gene: TRBD2
J gene: TRBJ2-1
V gene: TRBV9
CDR3 protein: CASSGGTSGSYNEQFF
CDR3 DNA: TGTGCCAGCAGCGGGGGGACTAGCGGTTCCTACAATGAGCAGTTCTTC

clone size: .
D gene: .
J gene: TRBJ1-2
V gene: TRBV9
CDR3 protein: CASSQLHRVADYGYTF
CDR3 DNA: TGTGCCAGCAGCCAACTCCACAGGGTTGCCGACTATGGCTACACCTTC

clone size: .
D gene: .
J gene: TRBJ1-1
V gene: TRBV12-3/TRBV12-4
CDR3 protein: CASSLLTGTEAFF
CDR3 DNA: TGTGCCAGCAGCTTGCTGACAGGTACTGAAGCTTTCTTT

clone size: .
D gene: TRBD2
J gene: TRBJ2-1
V gene: TRBV28
CDR3 protein: CASSFPPTSGSSYNEQFF
CDR3 DNA: TGTGCCAGCAGTTTCCCTCCCACTAGCGGGAGCTCCTACAATGAGCAGTTCTTC

clone size: .
D gene: .
J gene: TRBJ1-4
V gene: TRBV18
CDR3 protein: CASSPLSGGATNEKLFF
CDR3 DNA: TGTGCCAGCTCACCACTCTCAGGCGGGGCAACTAATGAAAAACTGTTTTTT

clone size: .
D gene: .
J gene: TRBJ2-1
V gene: TRBV19
CDR3 protein: CATGGFNDEQFF
CDR3 DNA: TGTGCCACCGGCGGATTTAACGATGAGCAGTTCTTC

clone size: .
D gene: TRBD2
J gene: TRBJ2-2
V gene: TRBV19
CDR3 protein: CASSIGGTSVTGELFF
CDR3 DNA: TGTGCCAGTAGTATAGGGGGGACTAGCGTCACCGGGGAGCTGTTTTTT

clone size: .
D gene: TRBD1
J gene: TRBJ2-7
V gene: TRBV28
CDR3 protein: CASSKIPGQGNSEQYF
CDR3 DNA: TGTGCCAGCAGTAAAATCCCGGGACAGGGTAATTCCGAGCAGTACTTC

clone size: once
D gene: TRBD2
J gene: TRBJ2-3
V gene: TRBV30
CDR3 protein: CAWDLGLAGRTDTQYF
CDR3 DNA: TGTGCCTGGGACCTCGGACTAGCGGGACGCACAGATACGCAGTATTTT

clone size: .
D gene: .
J gene: TRBJ2-5
V gene: TRBV28
CDR3 protein: CASTSSGQETQYF
CDR3 DNA: TGTGCCAGCACCTCCTCAGGACAAGAGACCCAGTACTTC

clone size: .
D gene: TRBD1
J gene: TRBJ2-2
V gene: TRBV6-6
CDR3 protein: CASSYSGTGYTGELFF
CDR3 DNA: TGTGCCAGCAGTTACAGTGGGACAGGGTATACCGGGGAGCTGTTTTTT

clone size: .
D gene: TRBD1
J gene: TRBJ2-7
V gene: TRBV3-1/TRBV3-2
CDR3 protein: CASSQGTGVAYEQYF
CDR3 DNA: TGTGCCAGCAGCCAAGGGACAGGGGTCGCCTACGAGCAGTACTTC

clone size: .
D gene: .
J gene: TRBJ2-2
V gene: TRBV6-4
CDR3 protein: CASSDSYTGELFF
CDR3 DNA: TGTGCCAGCAGTGACAGCTACACCGGGGAGCTGTTTTTT

clone size: .
D gene: .
J gene: TRBJ1-2
V gene: TRBV28
CDR3 protein: CASSGAYGYTF
CDR3 DNA: TGTGCCAGCAGTGGGGCCTATGGCTACACCTTC

clone size: .
D gene: .
J gene: TRBJ2-3
V gene: TRBV20-1
CDR3 protein: CSASSVGTDTQYF
CDR3 DNA: TGCAGTGCTAGTAGTGTCGGGACAGATACGCAGTATTTT

clone size: once
D gene: TRBD2
J gene: TRBJ2-5
V gene: TRBV2
CDR3 protein: CASSAIFSGSSKTQYF
CDR3 DNA: TGTGCCAGCAGTGCAATTTTTAGCGGGAGTAGCAAGACCCAGTACTTC

clone size: .
D gene: .
J gene: TRBJ1-4
V gene: TRBV3-1/TRBV3-2
CDR3 protein: CASSQPDREANEKLFF
CDR3 DNA: TGTGCCAGCAGCCAACCGGACCGGGAGGCTAATGAAAAACTGTTTTTT

clone size: .
D gene: TRBD1
J gene: TRBJ1-3
V gene: TRBV4-1
CDR3 protein: CASSHIEGQSSGNTIYF
CDR3 DNA: TGCGCCAGCAGCCACATAGAGGGACAGAGCTCTGGAAACACCATATATTTT

clone size: .
D gene: TRBD1
J gene: TRBJ1-2
V gene: TRBV5-1
CDR3 protein: CASSPGQGAGGYTF
CDR3 DNA: TGCGCCAGCAGCCCGGGACAGGGGGCAGGGGGCTACACCTTC

clone size: .
D gene: TRBD2
J gene: TRBJ2-7
V gene: TRBV4-2
CDR3 protein: CASSHLPGLVGEQYF
CDR3 DNA: TGTGCCAGCAGCCACCTCCCGGGACTAGTCGGCGAGCAGTACTTC

clone size: .
D gene: TRBD2
J gene: TRBJ2-5
V gene: TRBV25-1
CDR3 protein: CASRRTSAETQYF
CDR3 DNA: TGTGCCAGCAGACGGACTAGCGCCGAGACCCAGTACTTC